These T cell receptor beta chains were read from a single sample in a study of T cell responses to AZD1222 COVID-19 vaccine. Method: immunoSEQ multiplex PCR; TCRdb's copy keeps in-frame clones and lacks some. The top ten hold approximately 5% of the sample, which has around 140,000 clones, around 83% seen once. The source was peripheral blood, collected 28 days after the second AZD1222 dose. These receptors were obtained from an adult who received the AZD1222 COVID-19 vaccine. CDR3s include the opening cysteine and the closing phenylalanine or tryptophan. A D gene is named only where the DNA matches it firmly. Clone sizes are given selectively: once, few, many, or a class where the clone is expanded.

d_call	clone_size	v_call	j_call	cdr3_aa	cdr3_nt
TRBD1	.	TRBV15	TRBJ1-5	CATSRDRGSNQPQHF	TGTGCCACCAGCAGAGACAGGGGGTCAAATCAGCCCCAGCATTTT
.	.	TRBV7-9	TRBJ1-2	CASSSDYGYTF	TGTGCCAGCAGCTCAGACTATGGCTACACCTTC
TRBD2	once	TRBV10-3	TRBJ2-1	CAISEKSGTNNEQFF	TGTGCCATCAGTGAGAAAAGCGGGACCAACAATGAGCAGTTCTTC
.	.	TRBV2	TRBJ2-7	CASIDYEQYF	TGTGCCAGCATCGACTACGAGCAGTACTTC
TRBD2	once	TRBV7-2	TRBJ2-3	CASSPLGGGPDTQYF	TGTGCCAGCAGCCCGTTGGGGGGAGGGCCAGATACGCAGTATTTT
.	.	TRBV7-2	TRBJ2-1	CASTSGEGGGSYNEQFF	TGTGCCAGCACCTCCGGTGAGGGGGGGGGCTCCTACAATGAGCAGTTCTTC
.	.	TRBV3-1/TRBV3-2	TRBJ1-1	CASSQFRVGRNTEAFF	TGTGCCAGCAGCCAATTTAGGGTGGGCAGAAACACTGAAGCTTTCTTT
.	once	TRBV7-9	TRBJ1-2	CASSLRDNYGYTF	TGTGCCAGCAGCTTACGGGACAACTATGGCTACACCTTC
TRBD1	.	TRBV19	TRBJ1-5	CASRRTGVSSNQPQHF	TGTGCCAGTAGAAGGACAGGGGTGTCGAGCAATCAGCCCCAGCATTTT
.	.	TRBV6-5	TRBJ1-1	CASTHTGTAEAFF	TGTGCCAGCACCCACACAGGGACCGCTGAAGCTTTCTTT
.	.	TRBV2	TRBJ1-5	CASSESSGDQPQHF	TGTGCCAGCAGTGAGTCCTCAGGGGATCAGCCCCAGCATTTT
.	.	TRBV2	TRBJ2-2	CASSELSGELFF	TGTGCCAGCAGTGAATTGTCCGGGGAGCTGTTTTTT
.	.	TRBV4-2	TRBJ1-6	CASSRGLEYNSPLHF	TGTGCCAGCAGCCGAGGGCTAGAGTATAATTCACCCCTCCACTTT
.	.	TRBV19	TRBJ1-2	CASSREQRNKFNYGYTF	TGTGCCAGTAGTCGTGAGCAAAGGAACAAGTTTAACTATGGCTACACCTTC
.	.	TRBV6-1	TRBJ2-3	CASSETIQGNTQYF	TGTGCCAGCAGTGAGACTATACAGGGAAATACGCAGTATTTT
TRBD1	.	TRBV19	TRBJ1-4	CASSPRQGWKLFF	TGTGCCAGTAGTCCCCGACAGGGATGGAAACTGTTTTTT
TRBD1	.	TRBV6-6	TRBJ1-1	CASSPTQGARRNTEAFF	TGTGCCAGCAGTCCTACCCAGGGGGCGCGTCGGAACACTGAAGCTTTCTTT
.	.	TRBV5-1	TRBJ2-5	CASSFPRERGQETQYF	TGCGCCAGCAGCTTCCCCAGGGAGAGGGGCCAAGAGACCCAGTACTTC
.	.	TRBV19	TRBJ1-6	CASGDGRYSPLHF	TGTGCCAGCGGGGACGGACGCTATTCACCCCTCCACTTT
.	.	TRBV19	TRBJ1-4	CASSGGGRGEKLFF	TGTGCCAGTAGCGGCGGGGGAAGAGGTGAAAAACTGTTTTTT
TRBD1	.	TRBV18	TRBJ2-3	CASSPETGVDTQYF	TGTGCCAGCTCACCAGAGACAGGGGTAGATACGCAGTATTTT
.	.	TRBV5-6	TRBJ2-7	CASSLYYEQYF	TGTGCCAGCAGCTTGTACTACGAGCAGTACTTC
.	.	TRBV9	TRBJ1-2	CASSAFYGYTF	TGTGCCAGCAGCGCGTTCTATGGCTACACCTTC
.	.	TRBV4-1	TRBJ2-4	CASSPVWGGRDIQYF	TGCGCCAGCAGCCCAGTGTGGGGCGGGCGAGACATTCAGTACTTC
.	.	TRBV30	TRBJ1-1	CAGGESTEAFF	TGTGCCGGCGGGGAGAGCACTGAAGCTTTCTTT
.	.	TRBV10-3	TRBJ1-2	CAISGAAHNYGYTF	TGTGCCATCAGTGGGGCCGCCCATAATTATGGCTACACCTTC
TRBD2	.	TRBV27	TRBJ2-5	CASSTGGETQYF	TGTGCCAGCTCTACGGGAGGGGAGACCCAGTACTTC
.	.	TRBV6-6	TRBJ1-5	CASSYAEISNQPQHF	TGTGCCAGCAGTTATGCGGAGATTAGCAATCAGCCCCAGCATTTT
.	.	TRBV7-9	TRBJ2-3	CASSKPDSGTQYF	TGTGCCAGCAGCAAACCTGACAGTGGGACGCAGTATTTT
.	.	TRBV27	TRBJ2-6	CASSLFTGDFSGANVLTF	TGTGCCAGCAGTTTATTTACAGGGGACTTCTCTGGGGCCAACGTCCTGACTTTC
.	.	TRBV19	TRBJ2-2	CASSEGWNTGELFF	TGTGCCAGTAGCGAGGGTTGGAACACCGGGGAGCTGTTTTTT
.	.	TRBV7-6	TRBJ2-3	CASSPSATTDTQYF	TGTGCCAGCAGCCCGAGCGCTACCACAGATACGCAGTATTTT
TRBD1	once	TRBV19	TRBJ2-7	CASSISGTGVYEQYF	TGTGCCAGTAGTATCTCCGGGACAGGGGTTTACGAGCAGTACTTC
.	.	TRBV5-1	TRBJ2-7	CASSLQSSYEQYF	TGCGCCAGCAGCTTGCAGTCCAGCTACGAGCAGTACTTC
.	.	TRBV6-5	TRBJ1-2	CASSYSSGLGYGYTF	TGTGCCAGCAGTTACTCTTCCGGCCTAGGGTATGGCTACACCTTC
TRBD2	.	TRBV6-5	TRBJ2-3	CASRETSGSTDTQYF	TGTGCCAGCAGGGAGACTAGCGGGAGCACAGATACGCAGTATTTT
TRBD1	.	TRBV13	TRBJ1-1	CASSTKGQGATEAFF	TGTGCCAGCAGCACCAAAGGACAGGGGGCAACTGAAGCTTTCTTT
.	once	TRBV6-5	TRBJ1-1	CASSQTGSTEAFF	TGTGCCAGCAGCCAGACAGGTTCCACTGAAGCTTTCTTT
TRBD2	once	TRBV18	TRBJ2-1	CASSPTGGYNEQFF	TGTGCCAGCTCACCCACGGGGGGATACAATGAGCAGTTCTTC
.	.	TRBV10-2	TRBJ2-1	CAGLLESGEQFF	TGCGCCGGCCTCTTGGAGTCCGGTGAGCAGTTCTTC
TRBD2	once	TRBV11-3	TRBJ2-1	CASSLDPPLLAGVTNEQFF	TGTGCCAGCAGCTTAGATCCCCCTTTACTAGCGGGAGTGACCAATGAGCAGTTCTTC
TRBD2	.	TRBV6-5	TRBJ2-2	CASGRGSTTGELFF	TGTGCCAGCGGGCGCGGGAGTACCACCGGGGAGCTGTTTTTT
TRBD1	.	TRBV28	TRBJ1-2	CASSSLTGGANGYTF	TGTGCCAGCAGTTCCCTGACAGGGGGCGCGAATGGCTACACCTTC
TRBD1	.	TRBV14	TRBJ1-2	CASSPGQDYGYTF	TGTGCCAGCAGCCCGGGACAGGACTATGGCTACACCTTC
TRBD1	.	TRBV2	TRBJ1-2	CASRGEGQVAGYTF	TGTGCCAGCAGGGGGGAGGGACAGGTGGCTGGCTACACCTTC
TRBD2	.	TRBV10-2	TRBJ2-1	CAKPGEAGPRTEQFF	TGCGCCAAACCGGGGGAAGCGGGACCCCGAACTGAGCAGTTCTTC
TRBD2	.	TRBV20-1	TRBJ2-7	CSASSPGGEGEQYF	TGCAGTGCTAGTTCTCCGGGGGGGGAGGGCGAGCAGTACTTC
TRBD1	.	TRBV5-5	TRBJ1-5	CASSEQGSNSNQPQHF	TGTGCCAGCAGCGAACAGGGGTCTAATAGCAATCAGCCCCAGCATTTT
TRBD1	once	TRBV4-2	TRBJ1-1	CASSVQGAGAEAFF	TGTGCCAGCAGCGTACAGGGGGCCGGCGCTGAAGCTTTCTTT
.	.	TRBV10-3	TRBJ2-4	CAIAGTSNIQYF	TGTGCCATTGCCGGGACGTCAAACATTCAGTACTTC
.	.	TRBV5-1	TRBJ2-1	CASSKDGGTYNEQFF	TGCGCCAGCAGTAAAGACGGGGGCACCTACAATGAGCAGTTCTTC
.	few	TRBV11-3	TRBJ1-1	CASSLIRDTEAFF	TGTGCCAGCAGCCTCATCAGGGACACTGAAGCTTTCTTT
TRBD1	.	TRBV6-5	TRBJ1-5	CASRRQGSNQPQHF	TGTGCCAGCAGGAGACAGGGCAGCAATCAGCCCCAGCATTTT
.	.	TRBV4-1	TRBJ2-2	CASSWGLARAGELFF	TGCGCCAGCAGCTGGGGGCTAGCGAGGGCCGGGGAGCTGTTTTTT